This note documents a single T cell receptor (beta chain) sequence. This entry is derived from a study of blood T cell repertoires in COVID-19. Original processing notes: The assay estimated nucleated cells by amplifying reference gene primers. The repertoire was sequenced with immunoSEQ multiplex PCR; TCRdb's copy has only in-frame clones and lacks some. The V and J calls and clone size are taken from that table; D and trimming were inferred from the DNA. The table shows some 170,000 clones, with about 79% occurring only once. V shed 4 bases, J shed 2 bases, and the junction held 2 bases outside the gene matches. This CDR3 comprises 13 residues. The germline V gene encodes CDR1 SEHNR and CDR2 FQNEAQ (reference sequence). In Cohort 3, a recovered donor had either two negative PCRs, clearance, or symptom resolution.

This clonotype was obtained from a man aged 45 to 65 who had recovered from COVID-19. Sequencing used PBMCs or T cells enriched from blood (not recorded which). The J gene is TRBJ2-7, the V gene TRBV7-9; 7 bases agree with TRBD2. As DNA, the CDR3 is TGTGCCAGCAGCTACGGGACTACCTACGAGCAGTACTTC. Translation: CASSYGTTYEQYF.